The text below deals with one TCR beta chain. Trimming took 1 base from V and 8 from J; bases not matched to a gene: 5. The CDR3 has 13 residues. The germline V gene encodes CDR1 SGHNT and CDR2 YYREEE (reference sequence). Authors' data handling: Nucleated cell number was recorded as an estimate derived from reference gene primer amplification. Sequencing used immunoSEQ multiplex PCR; TCRdb keeps in-frame clones, though not all of them. V, J and clone size derive from that table, while D and trimming were established from the DNA sequence. The sample holds about 160,000 clones, approximately 84% seen once. This sample was included in a study of blood T cell repertoires in COVID-19.

The origin of this receptor is a middle-aged man with acute or convalescent COVID-19. What was sequenced was peripheral blood. The chain combines TRBV5-4 with TRBJ1-2; 7 bases are shared with TRBD1. In DNA form, the CDR3 reads TGTGCCAGCAGCTTGTGGACAGGCTTCGGCTACACCTTC. This codes for CASSLWTGFGYTF.